Sequencing of this TCR beta chain was carried out in a study of blood T cell repertoires in COVID-19. Profiling relied on immunoSEQ multiplex PCR, and the TCRdb table lists in-frame clones only, not all of them. The top ten clones hold around 6.9% of a sample with a few hundred thousand clones, around 85% of them seen once. The CDR3 loop spans 15 amino acids. Losses at the gene ends were 3 bases for V and 5 bases for J; bases not matched to a gene: 6. Germline CDR1 SGHRS, CDR2 YFSETQ. The sequencing input was peripheral blood. This receptor was obtained from a human donor in a cohort sampled during active COVID-19. The rearrangement uses TRBV5-1 and TRBJ2-2; 8 bases map to TRBD2. Here the CDR3 DNA reads TGCGCCAGCAGCTCGGGACTAGGGAGAACCGGGGAGCTGTTTTTT. Translating gives CASSSGLGRTGELFF.